Listed below are T cell receptor beta chains from one sample, sequenced in a study of graft-versus-host responses after intestinal transplantation. Profiling relied on immunoSEQ multiplex PCR, and the TCRdb table lists in-frame clones only, not all of them. The table has around 100,000 clones, 90% to 95% seen once. These receptors' targets are unknown. This sample comprised unstimulated CD4+ T cells sorted from spleen or lymph node cells, obtained before transplant. The receptors derive from a human donor who was the organ donor for an intestinal transplant. Each CDR3 is given without its conserved first and last residue. Clone size is stated in some rows and not others, as once, few, many or a class when expanded.

>TRBV27|TRBJ1-2|.
ASTPGQGILRGYT
>TRBV7-9|TRBJ2-2|.
ASSSGLPTGELF
>TRBV6-6|TRBJ1-1|.
ASSYLSMNTEAF
>TRBV18|TRBJ1-5|.
ASSLRQGKSNQPQH
>TRBV7-9|TRBJ2-7|.
ASSSTGYEQY
>TRBV9|TRBJ2-1|.
ASSYTGASYNEQF
>TRBV9|TRBJ2-5|few
ASSVDPGGETQY
>TRBV4-3|TRBJ2-1|.
ASSQDRRGGYNEQF
>TRBV29-1|TRBJ2-2|.
SVARDRDTGELF
>TRBV30|TRBJ1-3|.
AWSVRRGPGNTIY
>TRBV27|TRBJ2-3|.
ASSWGTVSTDTQY
>TRBV30|TRBJ1-3|.
AWSSQSHSGNTIY
>TRBV7-2|TRBJ2-1|.
ASSSLAGAYNGQF
>TRBV7-8|TRBJ2-2|.
ACSRTANTGELF
>TRBV5-1|TRBJ2-7|few
ASSSSTPYEQY